Below are 13 T cell receptor beta chains sequenced from a single sample in a study of CD8+CD57+ T cells in acquired aplastic anemia. According to the study, genomic DNA was the template for TCR beta VDJ and CDR3 profiling. TCRdb re-derived calls from the reads in MiXCR, one entry per CDR3 protein. The profile shows 150,000 or so distinct CDR3 sequences, around 48% of them singletons. Sequenced patients had shown CD8+CD57+ cell expansion by flow cytometry. The specimen was sorted CD4+, CD8+, or CD8+CD57+ T cells (not recorded which) from PBMCs. The receptors originated from a human donor with aplastic anemia.

This clonotype was detected many times. The V call is TRBV5-1, the J call TRBJ1-4, with D tentatively TRBD1 (6 bases). Germline V gene sequence: CDR1 SGHRS, CDR2 YFSETQ. The CDR3 loop spans 14 amino acids. V was trimmed by 4 bases and J by 6 bases, leaving 13 bases between them. The CDR3 DNA reads TGCGCCAGCAGCCCAACAGGGATGTATGAAAAACTGTTTTTT. It translates to CASSPTGMYEKLFF.

This chain joins TRBV7-7 and TRBJ2-7, with D possibly called TRBD1 or TRBD2 (5 bases each). The CDR3 covers 15 residues. Deletions cut 1 base from V and 3 bases from J, with 13 bases between. Germline V CDR1 and CDR2: SSHAT, FNYEAQ (reference sequence). CDR3 amino acids: CASSLGQGDFYEQYF. CDR3 nucleotide sequence: TGTGCCAGCAGCTTAGGGCAGGGAGATTTCTACGAGCAGTACTTC.

The CDR3 protein is CASSLADRNGYTF. In nucleotides, the CDR3 is TGTGCCAGCAGCTTAGCGGACAGAAATGGCTACACCTTC. V is TRBV6-1 and J is TRBJ1-2; tentatively, D is TRBD1 (6 bases). V lost 6 bases to trimming and J lost 6 bases, with 14 bases between them. Germline CDR1 reads MNHNS; CDR2 reads SASEGT. The CDR3 consists of 13 residues.

The V and J genes are TRBV24-1 and TRBJ1-4; 7 nucleotides align to TRBD1. Germline-derived CDR1 and CDR2 are KGHDR and SFDVKD. V lost 2 bases and J lost 5; bases outside the gene matches: 1. CDR3 size: 14 residues. The CDR3 bases are TGTGCCACCAGTGATTCGACAGGGAATGAAAAACTGTTTTTT. Encoded protein: CATSDSTGNEKLFF.

The chain couples TRBV5-6 to TRBJ2-1, with D unclear. The CDR3 has 15 amino acids. The germline V and J ends were trimmed by 3 bases and 0 bases, with 10 bases remaining between them. The germline V gene encodes CDR1 SGHDT and CDR2 YYEEEE. DNA for the CDR3: TGTGCCAGCAGCTCTTCAACGAGCTCCTACAATGAGCAGTTCTTC. Its translation: CASSSSTSSYNEQFF.

This clonotype has more than one count but fewer than ten. The genes are TRBV7-8 and TRBJ1-1; 7 nucleotides match TRBD1. In germline, CDR1 is SGHVS, CDR2 FQNEAQ. The CDR3 contains 16 residues. V was clipped by 5 bases and J by 6 bases; unmatched bases: 15. CDR3 nucleotides: TGTGCCAGCAGCGCTAGACAGGGAAGGAGGCACCCTGAAGCTTTCTTT. It yields the protein CASSARQGRRHPEAFF.

The chain recombines TRBV20-1 with TRBJ1-5; tentatively, D is TRBD1 (5 bases). Germline V CDR1 and CDR2: DFQATT, SNEGSKA (reference sequence). The CDR3 covers 12 residues. The V gene lost 6 bases and the J gene lost 2 bases, with 8 bases spanning the gap. Here the CDR3 reads CSAAGRNQPQHF. The CDR3 DNA follows: TGCAGTGCAGCGGGACGCAATCAGCCCCAGCATTTT.

The V gene is TRBV7-9, the J gene TRBJ2-3; D is unresolved. Trimming left V 5 bases short and J 2 bases short, with 5 bases between. The germline gives CDR1 SEHNR, CDR2 FQNEAQ (reference sequence). This CDR3 contains 12 residues. The CDR3 protein is CASSLITDTQYF. As DNA, the CDR3 is TGTGCCAGCAGCCTAATCACAGATACGCAGTATTTT.

In regard to this clonotype: A read error is possible here, since a much larger clone lies one base away. The chain recombines TRBV7-2 with TRBJ2-7, with D perhaps matching TRBD1 (5 bases). The CDR3 totals 11 residues. Germline lookup yields CDR1 SGHTA and CDR2 FQGNSA. The CDR3 region has the DNA TGTGCCAGCAGCCAGGGCCACGAGCGGTACTTC. Its translation: CASSQGHERYF.

This clonotype was detected many times. V is TRBV6-2 or TRBV6-3 and J is TRBJ2-7, with TRBD2 identical over 12 bases. CDR1 MNHEY and CDR2 SVGEGT come from the germline V gene. Trimming cost V 2 bases and J 7 bases; bases outside gene matches: 6. The CDR3 is 15 amino acids. In DNA, the CDR3 is TGTGCCAGCAGTTACCAAGGACTAGCGGGACGGGAGCAGTACTTC. It is translated as CASSYQGLAGREQYF.

The sample holds many counts of this clonotype. The chain couples TRBV4-3 to TRBJ1-2; D unclear. With 1 base removed from V and 5 bases from J, the gap between germline ends came to 8 bases. Germline V CDR1 and CDR2: LGHNA, YSLEER. The CDR3 spans 13 residues. The CDR3 sequence: CASSQVTRYGYTF. The CDR3 DNA is TGCGCCAGCAGCCAAGTTACCCGTTATGGCTACACCTTC.

The V call is TRBV27, the J call TRBJ2-1; D gene ambiguous. Germline lookup yields CDR1 MNHEY and CDR2 SMNVEV (reference sequence). V lost 3 bases and J 3 bases, leaving 12 bases between the germline ends. The CDR3 covers 15 residues. CDR3 in DNA: TGTGCCAGCAGTTTGACCGGAGTTGGCTACAATGAGCAGTTCTTC. Its protein is CASSLTGVGYNEQFF.

This clonotype has ten or more counts. This chain joins TRBV19 and TRBJ2-1, with 13 nucleotides matching TRBD2. Germline loops: CDR1 LNHDA, CDR2 SQIVND (reference sequence). The CDR3 contains 15 residues. The V segment lost 5 bases and the J segment 13 bases; nucleotides outside the gene matches: 11. CDR3 nucleotide sequence: TGTGCCAGTAGTCCACCCAACCCGGGACTAGCGGGACAGTTCTTC. Encoded protein: CASSPPNPGLAGQFF. Combining the CDR3 with reference TRBV19 and TRBJ2-1 gives the whole variable domain DGGITQSPKYLFRKEGQNVTLSCEQNLNHDAMYWYRQDPGQGLRLIYYSQIVNDFQKGDIAEGYSVSREKKESFPLTVTSAQKNPTAFYLCASSPPNPGLAGQFFGPGTRLTVL.